Below, one T cell receptor (beta chain) is given with its context. In its sample, this clonotype was seen many times. Its antigen is still unknown. Base qualities are not at hand, and no much larger clone is one base apart. The TCR beta CDR3 regions were amplified from the RNA transcripts. The first round of RT-PCR for the TCR CDR3 was performed with the HTBI primer set and the Qiagen OneStep RT-PCR kit. The libraries were constructed in a second round of multiplex PCR and then size-selected and purified. Libraries were sequenced paired-end with 100 bp reads on an Illumina HiSeq2000. Processing in the source paper ran as follows. SOAPnuke was used to process the raw data, with reads discarded if the reads contained adapters or uncalled bases, had a mean Phred below 15, or lacked an exact constant-primer or identifier match. High-quality paired reads were merged with COPE v1.2.5, and unique nucleotide sequences were defined as clonotypes. Clonotypes were aligned to IMGT TRBV, TRBD and TRBJ reference segments using MiTCR v1.1. Only V-J combinations with frequency above 0.0001, covering 99% to 99.2% of repertoires, were analysed. The TCS score was defined as the ratio of F50 (clonal expansion) to E x V (chaos), calculated using BLOSUM62-based TCRdist between CDR3 peptides within each V-J. Welch's t-statistics and random forest reduced 450 to 600 V-J features to 13, which were used in a naive Bayes classifier (R e1071). The raw public reads went through TCRdb reprocessing: fastp at Q25, MiXCR clone calling, in-frame beta chains kept. Rows with one shared CDR3 protein collapse into an entry with the most common genes and DNA. The V and J calls come from TCRdb's annotation, not from the publication. In this sample the table shows under 300,000 distinct CDR3 sequences, 12% to 15% of which occur a single time. In total, the top ten clones hold 6.5% to 10% of the sample.

The entry originates in a study of T cells in Graves' hyperthyroidism and ophthalmopathy (dated by TCRdb to about 2019). As for the study more broadly: Peripheral blood was collected at initial diagnosis, before any treatment. To identify distinguishing TCR V-J signatures, a discovery cohort of about 95 patients was used, comprising some 45 with Graves' ophthalmopathy and around 57 with stable Graves' hyperthyroidism. An independent validation cohort of 18 to 20 hyperthyroidism patients and 17 patients who later progressed to ophthalmopathy tested prospective prediction of ophthalmopathy. For training and testing, the 100 or so patients in the discovery cohort were randomly divided in a 7:3 ratio. In addition, the study compared T-cell repertoires in thyroid tissue and in blood from roughly six Graves' hyperthyroidism patients. Once sampling was done, hyperthyroidism patients were given methimazole at a starting dose of 30 mg daily, whereas ophthalmopathy patients were given high-dose intravenous methylprednisolone. According to the paper, TCR Vbeta CDR3 sequencing was carried out on over 130 peripheral blood samples, which came from under 50 ophthalmopathy, around 75 hyperthyroidism and some 17 progressor patients.

Stable Graves' hyperthyroidism was defined as the absence of progression to ophthalmopathy over 18 months of follow-up. The hyperthyroidism patients were between 18 and 65 years old and newly diagnosed, with a disease duration of less than 2 months. The study excluded patients with uncontrolled infections, other autoimmune diseases, pregnancy or lactation. Diagnoses were established on the basis of clinical symptoms, serum thyroxine and TRAb, thyroid ultrasound, and orbital computed tomography. Ficoll-Paque density gradient centrifugation was used to isolate PBMCs from 8.5 to 10 ml of fresh peripheral blood. Total RNA was extracted using Trizol reagent, and RNA quality was assessed on an Agilent 2100 Bioanalyzer. The paper as a whole reports these results and caveats: No statistical method was used to fix the sample size in advance, and group allocation was not hidden from the investigators. In validation, the model predicted progression to ophthalmopathy with just under 71% sensitivity and less than 80% specificity, a median of approximately 6.7 months before onset. A 13 V-J signature model separated ophthalmopathy from stable hyperthyroidism, with around 91% sensitivity and 81% to 82% specificity in cross-validation and 80%/75% in testing. Most expanded thyroid clonotypes (frequency above 0.001) were also found in blood, which suggests that blood repertoires may mirror thyroid immune responses.

The CDR3 runs 14 residues from the cysteine to the phenylalanine. CDR3 DNA only is kept here, 42 bases in frame from base 1. For this chain, trimming is 5 bases at the V end and 4 bases at the J end, and the number of junction bases without a gene match is 6. The origin of this receptor is a woman aged 40 to 49 with Graves' hyperthyroidism. The sequencing sample was made of blood. In this chain, TRBV12-3 or TRBV12-4 is recombined with TRBJ1-2; 8 bases in the junction line up with TRBD1. The bases are TGTGCCAGCAGTCAAGGACAGGGAGGCTATGGCTACACCTTC. This gives the protein CASSQGQGGYGYTF.